This T cell receptor (beta chain) is from a study of blood T cells in healthy people across ages. With respect to this clonotype: The antigen remains undetermined.

V was clipped by 5 bases and J by 4 bases, with 13 bases between them. Germline-derived CDR1 and CDR2 are SGHTA and FQGNSA. The CDR3 contains 14 residues. Through a sample-barcoded 5' primer and a J-beta primer mix, a second PCR was run for roughly 6 to 12 cycles. TCRdb redid the calling of the 5' RACE reads with MiXCR, one entry per CDR3 protein. The sample shows approximately 830,000 distinct CDR3 sequences, about 62% of them seen only once. Study conclusions and caveats: Diversity of TCR beta per million T cells declined in a roughly linear way with age.

The chain recombines TRBV7-2 with TRBJ2-3; tentatively, D is TRBD1 or TRBD2 (5 bases each). The source material was blood. This clonotype was obtained from a man in his thirties or forties in good health. Here the CDR3 DNA reads TGTGCCAGCAGCCCCTCCGGGGCCTCAGATACGCAGTATTTT. Translation: CASSPSGASDTQYF.